Below, 3 T cell receptor beta chains from the same sample are listed, as sequenced in a study of cytomegalovirus exposure and HLA in healthy donors. The assay was immunoSEQ multiplex PCR, and TCRdb's table has in-frame clones only and misses some. Of 110,000 or so clones listed, roughly 84% are singletons. Sequencing was done on a sample of PBMCs. The origin of the receptors is a young woman in good health and CMV-seronegative.

The J gene is TRBJ1-2, the V gene TRBV27; TRBD1 agrees at 8 bases. From germline, CDR1 is MNHEY and CDR2 SMNVEV (reference sequence). The V and J ends lost 7 bases and 6 bases, in that order; junction bases with no gene match: 4. The CDR3 runs to 12 residues. The CDR3 spells CASKQGADGYTF. CDR3 in DNA: TGTGCCAGCAAGCAGGGGGCCGATGGCTACACCTTC.

This clone was picked up a small number of times. The chain combines TRBV6-1 with TRBJ2-2; D gene uncertain. Germline V CDR1 and CDR2: MNHNS, SASEGT. V lost 6 bases and J lost 2, with 10 bases in between. This CDR3 has 14 amino acids. The CDR3, as DNA: TGTGCCAGCAGGGGCACTCCTAACACCGGGGAGCTGTTTTTT. It yields the protein CASRGTPNTGELFF.

This sequence joins TRBV5-6 and TRBJ2-1, with TRBD2 matching 15 bases. CDR1 and CDR2 (germline): SGHDT, YYEEEE. The CDR3 sequence is 16 residues long. V lost 4 bases to trimming and J lost 4 bases; unmatched junction nucleotides: 3. Written as DNA, the CDR3 is TGTGCCAGCAGCCCTGGACTAGCGGGGGGGTACAATGAGCAGTTCTTC. Protein: CASSPGLAGGYNEQFF.